This T cell receptor beta chain was recorded in a study of blood T cell repertoires in COVID-19. Study summary: Sites across the United States, Italy and Spain contributed samples from acute and convalescent COVID-19. In each case, the material was cDNA or gDNA derived from T cells, B-cell-depleted T cells, or PBMCs.

The CDR3 covers 15 residues. With 5 bases removed from V and 3 bases from J, the gap between germline ends came to 16 bases. Germline CDR1 KGHSH, CDR2 LQKENI. This table comes from immunoSEQ multiplex PCR, and its TCRdb copy is limited to in-frame clones, with some not included. The sample has 110,000 to 150,000 clones, 84% seen once. The chain recombines TRBV18 with TRBJ1-1; TRBD1 is a possible D gene (6 bases). The receptor was isolated from a human donor in a cohort sampled during active COVID-19. The material sequenced was peripheral blood. CDR3 coding DNA: TGTGCCAGCTCAATCAGGGGAGCCCAGTACACTGAAGCTTTCTTT. Its translation: CASSIRGAQYTEAFF.